Below, 15 T cell receptor beta chains from the same sample are listed, as sequenced in a study of control samples from healthy donors and cancer patients (dated by TCRdb to about 2020). Libraries were prepared through the immunoSEQ multiplex PCR assay. TCRdb provides this immuneACCESS table in a form limited to in-frame rearrangements. Some clones are lacking; in checked studies, under half of them reflect an unresolved V gene, and why the rest are absent is not known. The sample table holds 80,000 or so clones, of which roughly 92% were seen once. Approximately 6% of the sample is in the top ten clones. Source material: blood. The receptors were gathered from a woman aged 60-75 years in good health.

For the CDR3, the DNA is TGTGCCAGTGGGTCAGGGGGCGTAGAGACCCAGTACTTC. This gives the protein CASGSGGVETQYF. The chain employs TRBV19 and TRBJ2-5; 8 nucleotides line up with TRBD1. CDR3 length: 13 amino acids. The V gene's germline CDR1 is LNHDA and CDR2 SQIVND (reference sequence). J lost 4 bases, V lost 8 bases, and 6 bases had no gene match. Filled out from reference TRBV19 and TRBJ2-5, the complete variable domain reads DGGITQSPKYLFRKEGQNVTLSCEQNLNHDAMYWYRQDPGQGLRLIYYSQIVNDFQKGDIAEGYSVSREKKESFPLTVTSAQKNPTAFYLCASGSGGVETQYFGPGTRLLVL.

The chain combines TRBV15 with TRBJ1-1; no clear D. The V gene lost 4 bases and the J gene lost 2 bases, with 14 bases spanning the gap. CDR1 and CDR2 from the germline V gene are LNHNV and YYDKDF (reference sequence). The CDR3 is made up of 15 amino acids. This CDR3 reads CATSTDPPANTEAFF. CDR3 nucleotide sequence: TGTGCCACCAGCACCGATCCTCCAGCTAACACTGAAGCTTTCTTT.

This chain connects TRBV6-1 to TRBJ1-1, with D possibly TRBD1 on 5 matching bases. V gave up 0 bases and J gave up 7 bases, with 9 bases separating them. The CDR3 covers 13 residues. The germline V gene has CDR1 MNHNS and CDR2 SASEGT. The CDR3 is CASSEARQLEAFF. The DNA of the CDR3 is TGTGCCAGCAGTGAAGCGAGACAGCTTGAAGCTTTCTTT.

V usage is TRBV5-8 and J usage is TRBJ1-2, with a tentative D call TRBD1 (5 bases). V was clipped by 0 bases and J by 8 bases, with 17 bases between them. The CDR3 spans 15 residues. Germline V CDR1 and CDR2: SGHTS, YDEGEE. CDR3 sequence: CASSLAVAGRLGYTF. In DNA, the CDR3 is TGTGCCAGCAGCTTGGCCGTGGCAGGGAGGTTAGGCTACACCTTC.

CDR3 DNA sequence: TGTGCCAGCAGCAAAAATGGACAGGAAGCTTTCTTT. It yields the protein CASSKNGQEAFF. The V and J genes are TRBV5-4 and TRBJ1-1, with a possible D match to TRBD1 (6 bases). V lost 4 bases, J lost 8 bases, and 12 bases lay in between. Germline CDR1 SGHNT, CDR2 YYREEE (reference sequence). The CDR3 covers 12 residues.

The chain joins TRBV6-5 to TRBJ2-3; weak D call: TRBD1 (6 bases). The V gene lost 5 bases and the J gene lost 4 bases, with 13 bases spanning the gap. Germline lookup yields CDR1 MNHEY and CDR2 SVGAGI. The CDR3 extends over 14 amino acids. This chain's CDR3 is CASSIQGYSDTQYF. For the CDR3, the DNA is TGTGCCAGCAGTATCCAGGGGTACTCAGATACGCAGTATTTT.

In DNA form, the CDR3 reads TGTGCCAGCAGTTTCTTTTCGGCGTCAAGGGGTCTCGGCACTGAAGCTTTCTTT. This translates into CASSFFSASRGLGTEAFF. This rearrangement joins TRBV28 to TRBJ1-1, with a weak D call TRBD1 (5 bases). CDR3 length: 18 residues. Trimming removed 3 bases from V and 4 bases from J, with 24 bases in between. CDR1 is MDHEN, CDR2 SYDVKM, per germline.

The genes are TRBV30 and TRBJ1-4, with D possibly being TRBD1 (5 bases). The V end lost 2 bases, the J end lost 7 bases, and 11 bases lay between the germline ends. The germline V gene encodes CDR1 GTSNPN and CDR2 SVGIG (reference sequence). CDR3 length equals 13 residues. The CDR3 reads CAWSNSGGEKLFF. CDR3 nucleotides: TGTGCCTGGAGTAACAGCGGGGGTGAAAAACTGTTTTTT.

This rearrangement joins TRBV5-4 to TRBJ2-7; 7 positions agree with TRBD1. Germline-derived CDR1 and CDR2 are SGHNT and YYREEE (reference sequence). The CDR3 is 14 amino acids. Unmatched junction bases numbered 7, after V lost 4 bases and J lost 3 bases. The CDR3 nucleotides are TGTGCCAGCAGCCCGGGACAGAGTAACTACGAGCAGTACTTC. Translated, it gives CASSPGQSNYEQYF.

This chain connects TRBV27 to TRBJ1-1; D may be TRBD1 (5 bases). The length of the CDR3 is 11 residues. V was cut by 5 bases and J by 11 bases, with 12 bases left in between. Germline CDR1 MNHEY, CDR2 SMNVEV (reference sequence). The CDR3 nucleotides read TGTGCCAGCAGTACCCAGGGTGAGGCTTTCTTT. Its translation: CASSTQGEAFF.

This chain links TRBV5-1 with TRBJ1-4; D not resolved. V lost 4 bases, J lost 0 bases, and 10 bases lay in between. The CDR3 is 15 residues long. Germline lookup yields CDR1 SGHRS and CDR2 YFSETQ. CDR3 nucleotides: TGCGCCAGCAGCCCCTACAGTGCAACTAATGAAAAACTGTTTTTT. Protein sequence: CASSPYSATNEKLFF.

The chain joins TRBV6-6 to TRBJ1-2; the match to TRBD1 covers 8 bases. Germline trimming cut 6 bases from V and 4 bases from J; bases unmatched to any gene: 7. The CDR3 runs to 14 residues. Germline CDR1 and CDR2: MNHNY and SVGAGI (reference sequence). The CDR3 bases are TGTGCCAGCAGCCGAGGACAGGGTGGCTATGGCTACACCTTC. It yields the protein CASSRGQGGYGYTF.

The J gene is TRBJ1-6, the V gene TRBV27; D not resolved. The V and J ends lost 2 bases and 8 bases respectively, with 13 bases between them. CDR3 length equals 15 residues. The germline gives CDR1 MNHEY, CDR2 SMNVEV (reference sequence). CDR3 amino acids: CASSLDSRGDSPLHF. For the CDR3, the DNA is TGTGCCAGCAGTTTAGATAGTCGGGGTGATTCACCCCTCCACTTT.

The chain combines TRBV12-2 with TRBJ2-5; TRBD2 is the table's D call, not checked against the DNA. TRBV12-2 is annotated as a pseudogene. The CDR3 is made up of 18 amino acids. The CDR3 sequence is CASRPLEVDFDEGETQYF. For the CDR3, the DNA is TGTGCAAGTCGCCCTTTGGAGGTGGACTTCGACGAAGGAGAGACCCAGTACTTC.

V gene TRBV19 combines with J gene TRBJ1-5; possibly TRBD1 for D (6 bases). V shed 8 bases and J shed 3 bases, with 11 bases lying between them. Germline loops: CDR1 LNHDA, CDR2 SQIVND (reference sequence). The CDR3 is 13 residues long. CDR3 amino acids: CASQWTDNQPQHF. The CDR3 bases are TGTGCCAGTCAGTGGACAGACAATCAGCCCCAGCATTTT.